Presented here are 12 T cell receptor beta chains from one specimen sequenced in a study of neurological immune-mediated disorders (dated by TCRdb to between 2018 and 2021). Preparation of the library involved 5' RACE. This sample was sequenced with an Illumina HiSeq 2500. Using fastp trimming at Q25 and MiXCR clonotype assembly, TCRdb reanalyzed the public sequencing data and kept in-frame beta chains. Every distinct CDR3 protein forms one entry, paired with its most common genes and DNA. The sample table lists 46,000 or so distinct CDR3 sequences, about a tenth of them with a count of one. About 20% of the sample rests with the top ten. Sequencing input: PBMCs. These receptor sequences come from a woman between 35 and 50 years old with HTLV-1-associated myelopathy (HAM/TSP).

The table lists this clonotype with a few counts. The chain links TRBV11-2 to TRBJ2-7, with 8 positions matching TRBD2. The CDR3 covers 17 residues. The V and J ends lost 6 bases and 0 bases, in that order; junction bases with no gene match: 13. Germline assignment: CDR1 SGHAT and CDR2 FQNNGV. As DNA, the CDR3 is TGTGCCAGCAGTTCACCCTTCGGGAGGGATCGCTCCTACGAGCAGTACTTC. The encoded protein is CASSSPFGRDRSYEQYF.

In this sample, this clonotype turned up many times. The chain uses TRBV10-3 and TRBJ2-2; D uncertain. Trimming pared 0 bases from V and 8 bases from J, leaving 4 bases between. The CDR3 has 12 amino acids. CDR1 and CDR2 (germline): ENHRY, SYGVKD. This chain's CDR3 is CAISESGGELFF. The CDR3 DNA sequence: TGTGCCATCAGTGAGTCTGGTGGGGAGCTGTTTTTT.

This clonotype appeared many times. The chain has TRBV4-3 and TRBJ2-7; 11 nucleotides agree with TRBD1. The germline V gene has CDR1 LGHNA and CDR2 YSLEER. The V segment lost 5 bases and the J segment 6 bases; nucleotides outside the gene matches: 6. The CDR3 has 14 residues. DNA for the CDR3: TGCGCCAGCAGCGCGGACAGGGGGCCGGGCGAGCAGTACTTC. As protein: CASSADRGPGEQYF.

The V gene is TRBV7-2, the J gene TRBJ1-5; 7 bases agree with TRBD1. Unmatched junction bases numbered 5, after V lost 0 bases and J lost 6 bases. This CDR3 comprises 15 residues. Per the germline V gene, CDR1 is SGHTA and CDR2 is FQGNSA. The CDR3 loop is CASSLAQGSGQPQHF. The CDR3 coding sequence is TGTGCCAGCAGCTTAGCACAGGGGTCGGGTCAGCCCCAGCATTTT.

This clonotype came up many times. The genes are TRBV19 and TRBJ2-4; D unclear. V lost 3 bases and J lost 0, with 3 bases in between. Per germline, CDR1 LNHDA and CDR2 SQIVND (reference sequence). This CDR3 has 13 amino acids. CDR3 sequence: CASSMEAKNIQYF. The CDR3 DNA follows: TGTGCCAGTAGTATGGAAGCCAAAAACATTCAGTACTTC.

About this clonotype: Being one base from a much bigger clone, this may be a read error. This sequence joins TRBV3-1 and TRBJ2-7, with unresolved D. This CDR3 is built from 15 residues. CDR1 is LGHDT and CDR2 is YNNKEL in the germline V gene (reference sequence). CDR3 coding DNA: TGTGCCAGCAGCCAAGATTCTGCTAGTGGAGCCGAGCATTACTTC. It translates to CASSQDSASGAEHYF.

Worth noting for this clonotype: One base away lies a much larger clone, so this may be a sequencing read error. The V call is TRBV11-1, the J call TRBJ2-7, with D tentatively TRBD2 (5 bases). V was clipped by 4 bases and J by 4 bases, with 17 bases between them. Germline V gene sequence: CDR1 SGHAT, CDR2 FQDESV (reference sequence). The CDR3 consists of 15 residues. Written as DNA, the CDR3 is TGTGCCAGCAGCTCCGGGCAGAGCGGAGTATACGAGCAGTACTTC. Translation: CASSSGQSGVYEQYF.

This clonotype was recorded many times. This chain's CDR3 is CASSPLRGELFF. The CDR3 nucleotides are TGTGCCAGCAGTCCGTTGCGGGGGGAGCTGTTTTTT. The chain couples TRBV12-3 or TRBV12-4 to TRBJ2-2; D unresolved. V was clipped by 5 bases and J by 8 bases, with 9 bases between them. The CDR3 runs to 12 residues.

This clonotype has at least ten counts. The V and J genes are TRBV4-3 and TRBJ2-2; D remains ambiguous. Trimming removed 1 base at V and 1 base at J, with 4 bases between. This CDR3 is 14 amino acids long. Germline V gives CDR1 LGHNA, CDR2 YSLEER. The CDR3 DNA reads TGCGCCAGCAGCCAAGCACGGAACACCGGGGAGCTGTTTTTT. Protein: CASSQARNTGELFF.

This clonotype appeared many times. The V call is TRBV5-1, the J call TRBJ2-5, with D unclear. CDR3 length: 13 residues. V shed 0 bases and J shed 2 bases, with 5 bases lying between them. Germline V gene data show CDR1 as SGHRS and CDR2 as YFSETQ. The CDR3 region has the DNA TGCGCCAGCAGCTTGGACCTACAAGAGACCCAGTACTTC. This translates into CASSLDLQETQYF.

In its sample, this clonotype was seen many times. The chain recombines TRBV7-2 with TRBJ1-3, with TRBD1 identical over 7 bases. The junction had 9 bases not matched to a gene; V was cut back by 5 bases and J by 8 bases. Per germline, CDR1 SGHTA and CDR2 FQGNSA. The CDR3 sequence is 14 residues long. The CDR3 here is CASSQRQGSDTIYF. The DNA of the CDR3 is TGTGCCAGCAGCCAAAGACAGGGATCGGACACCATATATTTT.

This clonotype occurred many times. The chain carries TRBV7-2 and TRBJ1-5; unclear D gene. The V end lost 2 bases, the J end lost 5 bases, and 7 bases lay between the germline ends. Germline V gene data show CDR1 as SGHTA and CDR2 as FQGNSA. This CDR3 comprises 13 residues. The CDR3, as DNA: TGTGCCAGCAGCTTAATAGAGGATCAGCCCCAGCATTTT. Protein sequence: CASSLIEDQPQHF.